This T cell receptor beta chain was recorded in a study of T cells in Graves' hyperthyroidism and ophthalmopathy. RNA transcripts gave rise to amplified TCR beta CDR3 regions. RT-PCR in the first round (using the HTBI primer set) targeted the TCR CDR3. Via MiXCR, TCRdb re-called the multiplex PCR reads, giving one row per CDR3 protein. Counted here are hundreds of thousands of distinct CDR3 sequences, around 25% occurring once; the ten biggest clones make up more than 60%. Study results and limitations: Progression to ophthalmopathy was predicted a median of roughly 6.6 months early. Blood shared most expanded thyroid clonotypes above 0.001.

The germline V and J ends were trimmed by 5 bases and 6 bases, with 11 bases remaining between them. This CDR3 has 12 residues. Germline V gives CDR1 MDHEN, CDR2 SYDVKM. Comments on this clonotype: Its target is unknown.

Absence of ophthalmopathy progression within 18 months defined stable Graves' hyperthyroidism. The genes are TRBV28 and TRBJ2-7; D is tentatively TRBD1 or TRBD2 (5 bases each). The source is a man aged 50-59 years with Graves' hyperthyroidism. The source material was blood. CDR3 sequence (DNA): TGTGCCAGCAGTCCCCATGGGGGCGAGCAGTACTTC. Translated: CASSPHGGEQYF.